This T cell receptor beta chain was sequenced during a study of blood T cells in healthy people across ages. Germline V gene sequence: CDR1 MDHEN, CDR2 SYDVKM. V was clipped by 5 bases and J by 11 bases; unmatched bases: 5. The CDR3 has 12 amino acids. Alongside a J-beta primer mix, a sample-barcoded 5' primer served in a second PCR lasting about 7 to 11 cycles. TCRdb used MiXCR to reprocess the 5' RACE reads, holding one entry per CDR3 protein. Here the sample spans more than 1 million distinct CDR3 sequences, more than 35% being singletons. The sequencing sample was made of blood. The sequence was obtained from an older woman in good health. The V call is TRBV28, the J call TRBJ1-1, with 10 nucleotides matching TRBD1. CDR3 in DNA: TGTGCCAGCAGTCAGACAGGGGGCCACGCTTTCTTT. Residues: CASSQTGGHAFF.